This entry lists 17 T cell receptor beta chains sequenced from one sample in a study of T cells after yellow fever vaccination. One entry per CDR3 protein results from TCRdb running MiXCR on the 5' RACE reads. In the table there are hundreds of thousands of distinct CDR3 sequences, about 13% of which are singletons. Material: PBMCs, obtained on the day of the yellow fever booster vaccination. Source of these receptors: a man aged 25 to 40 who received the YFV17D yellow fever vaccine.

The chain combines TRBV2 with TRBJ1-1; a possible D gene is TRBD1 (5 bases). The CDR3 has 14 residues. CDR1 and CDR2 from the germline V gene are SNHLY and FYNNEI. Trimming took off 5 bases at V and 5 bases at J, with 15 bases between the two ends. The CDR3 region is CASSSPWGKTEAFF. CDR3 DNA: TGTGCCAGCAGTTCCCCGTGGGGGAAGACTGAAGCTTTCTTT.

This clonotype has a handful of counts. This sequence joins TRBV4-3 and TRBJ2-7; 9 bases are shared with TRBD2. There are 16 residues in the CDR3. Trimming cost V 1 base and J 1 base; bases outside gene matches: 5. CDR1 is LGHNA, CDR2 YSLEER, per germline. This chain's CDR3 is CASSQGGTSGSYEQYF. The DNA of the CDR3 is TGCGCCAGCAGCCAAGGGGGTACTAGCGGGTCCTACGAGCAGTACTTC.

The chain employs TRBV4-1 and TRBJ2-4; D may be TRBD2 (6 bases). Trimming took off 0 bases at V and 3 bases at J, with 15 bases between the two ends. The CDR3 spans 17 residues. Germline lookup yields CDR1 MGHRA and CDR2 YSYEKL. Here the CDR3 reads CASSQDPGAGSKNIQYF. The CDR3 DNA reads TGCGCCAGCAGCCAAGATCCGGGAGCCGGTAGCAAAAACATTCAGTACTTC.

The chain joins TRBV5-1 to TRBJ2-7, with D unclear. The CDR3 totals 13 residues. V was clipped by 2 bases and J by 4 bases, with 10 bases between them. Germline CDR1 reads SGHRS; CDR2 reads YFSETQ. The CDR3 loop is CASSFGPRYEQYF. The CDR3 DNA is TGCGCCAGCAGCTTCGGCCCGCGATACGAGCAGTACTTC.

The V call is TRBV20-1, the J call TRBJ2-1; 9 bases are shared with TRBD2. The CDR3 covers 15 residues. Germline CDR1 is DFQATT and CDR2 is SNEGSKA (reference sequence). V trimming: 6 bases; J trimming: 1 base; junction bases outside the gene matches: 7. CDR3 in amino acids: CSATRSGSSYNEQFF. CDR3 DNA sequence: TGCAGTGCAACCCGTAGCGGGAGTTCCTACAATGAGCAGTTCTTC.

J is TRBJ1-1 and V is TRBV12-3 or TRBV12-4, with D maybe TRBD1 (5 bases). Between the trimmed V and J ends, which lost 2 bases and 10 bases, there was a span of 17 bases. There are 14 residues in the CDR3. The CDR3 here is CASSLRTRTVGAFF. The CDR3 DNA reads as TGTGCCAGCAGTTTACGGACAAGGACGGTCGGAGCTTTCTTT.

In its sample, this clonotype was seen a few times. The chain recombines TRBV28 with TRBJ2-4; TRBD1 aligns across 8 bases. V shed 6 bases and J 3 bases; nucleotides not matched to a gene: 13. The CDR3 has 17 residues. CDR1 is MDHEN, CDR2 SYDVKM, per germline. CDR3 amino acids: CASSSNGQGLLKNIQYF. The CDR3, as DNA: TGTGCCAGCAGCAGTAATGGACAGGGTTTGCTCAAAAACATTCAGTACTTC.

This clonotype has more than one count but fewer than ten. The genes are TRBV15 and TRBJ1-1; perhaps TRBD1 as D (5 bases). The V gene's germline CDR1 is LNHNV and CDR2 YYDKDF (reference sequence). The CDR3 is 14 amino acids. V lost 5 bases and J 6 bases, leaving 16 bases between the germline ends. The CDR3 sequence is CATSPHWTLSEAFF. As DNA, the CDR3 is TGTGCCACCAGCCCTCACTGGACACTCTCTGAAGCTTTCTTT.

This clonotype was counted many times. This rearrangement joins TRBV5-1 to TRBJ2-2; D gene unclear. With 0 bases removed from V and 4 bases from J, the gap between germline ends came to 10 bases. Germline values: CDR1 SGHRS, CDR2 YFSETQ. There are 15 residues in the CDR3. The CDR3 spells CASSLATTPTGELFF. In DNA form, the CDR3 reads TGCGCCAGCAGCTTGGCCACTACTCCCACCGGGGAGCTGTTTTTT.

The CDR3 spells CASSYPSGRMEAGELFF. The CDR3, as DNA: TGTGCCAGCAGTTACCCTAGCGGGAGAATGGAAGCCGGGGAGCTGTTTTTT. The V gene is TRBV6-2 or TRBV6-3, the J gene TRBJ2-2, with 10 nucleotides matching TRBD2. This CDR3 region has 17 residues. Trimming took 2 bases from V and 6 from J; bases not matched to a gene: 9. CDR1 is MNHEY, CDR2 SVGEGT, per germline.

This clonotype was seen many times. Here the CDR3 DNA reads TGTGCCAGCAGCCGCGTAGAGGAGGAGACCCAGTACTTC. Translating gives CASSRVEEETQYF. The gene calls are TRBV7-9 and TRBJ2-5; no clear D gene. The CDR3 consists of 13 residues. V lost 5 bases to trimming and J lost 5 bases, with 12 bases between them. Germline assignment: CDR1 SEHNR and CDR2 FQNEAQ (reference sequence).

There are a few counts of this clonotype. V usage is TRBV28 and J usage is TRBJ2-1; the D is unclear. V was shortened by 6 bases and J by 9 bases, with 18 bases between the two germline ends. Germline values: CDR1 MDHEN, CDR2 SYDVKM. This CDR3 is built from 14 residues. The CDR3 sequence is CASRFSELVGEQFF. The CDR3 nucleotides read TGTGCCAGCAGATTCAGCGAGCTAGTGGGTGAGCAGTTCTTC.

This chain joins TRBV7-6 and TRBJ2-7; D is possibly TRBD1 (6 bases). The CDR3 loop spans 16 amino acids. The germline V and J ends were trimmed by 5 bases and 6 bases, with 23 bases remaining between them. Germline CDR1 and CDR2: SGHVS and FNYEAQ. CDR3 loop: CASSRTGTQNMGEQYF. For the CDR3, the DNA is TGTGCCAGCAGCCGCACCGGGACACAGAATATGGGCGAGCAGTACTTC.

This clonotype was detected only a few times. This chain connects TRBV12-3 or TRBV12-4 to TRBJ2-2; D remains unclear. The CDR3 length is 15 residues. V lost 3 bases to trimming and J lost 1 base, with 9 bases between them. In DNA, the CDR3 is TGTGCCAGCAGTTTTGCGGTTGTGAACACCGGGGAGCTGTTTTTT. It translates to CASSFAVVNTGELFF.

This clonotype was seen ten or more times. The chain joins TRBV5-5 to TRBJ2-5; 8 bases map to TRBD2. Unmatched junction bases numbered 9, after V lost 0 bases and J lost 5 bases. Looked up from germline, CDR1 is SGHKS and CDR2 is YYEKEE (reference sequence). The CDR3 is 16 amino acids. Written as DNA, the CDR3 is TGTGCCAGCAGCTTGGTGCCCGGGAGGGTAGTGGAGACCCAGTACTTC. This sequence encodes CASSLVPGRVVETQYF.

The rearrangement joins TRBV19 to TRBJ2-3; either TRBD1 or TRBD2 may supply D (6 bases each). Deletions cut 5 bases from V and 3 bases from J, with 15 bases between. The germline V gene has CDR1 LNHDA and CDR2 SQIVND (reference sequence). The CDR3 runs 15 residues. This chain's CDR3 is CASSGGQGRTDTQYF. CDR3 bases: TGTGCCAGTAGTGGGGGCCAGGGGAGGACAGATACGCAGTATTTT.

The table lists this clonotype with a few counts. The genes are TRBV5-1 and TRBJ2-7; a weak D match, TRBD2 (5 bases). CDR3 length: 14 amino acids. Trimming shortened V by 6 bases and J by 0 bases, and 13 bases separated the two germline ends. Germline loops: CDR1 SGHRS, CDR2 YFSETQ. The CDR3: CASKLALSSYEQYF. The DNA for the CDR3 is TGCGCCAGCAAGTTAGCGCTGAGCTCCTACGAGCAGTACTTC.